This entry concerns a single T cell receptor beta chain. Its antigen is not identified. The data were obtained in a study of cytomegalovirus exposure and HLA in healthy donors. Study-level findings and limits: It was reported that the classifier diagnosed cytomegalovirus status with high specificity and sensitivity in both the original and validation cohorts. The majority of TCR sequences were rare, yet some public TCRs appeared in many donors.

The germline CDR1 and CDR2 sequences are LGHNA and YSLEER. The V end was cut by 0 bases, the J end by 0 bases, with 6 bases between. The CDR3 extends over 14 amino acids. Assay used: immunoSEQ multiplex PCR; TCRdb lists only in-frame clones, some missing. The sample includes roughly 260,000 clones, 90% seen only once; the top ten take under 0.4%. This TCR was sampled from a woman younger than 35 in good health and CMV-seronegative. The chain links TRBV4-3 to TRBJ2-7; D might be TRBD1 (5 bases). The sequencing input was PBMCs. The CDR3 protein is CASSQDRVSYEQYF. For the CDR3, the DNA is TGCGCCAGCAGCCAAGACAGGGTCTCCTACGAGCAGTACTTC.